The next 21 T cell receptor beta chains were all read from a single sample in a study of blood T cell repertoires in COVID-19. Assay: immunoSEQ multiplex PCR; the TCRdb copy retains only in-frame clones and omits some. The repertoire holds 250,000 to 350,000 clones, with roughly 90% as singletons. Sample: peripheral blood. The receptors originated from a woman in her seventies with COVID-19, enrolled during active disease.

The rearrangement links TRBV4-2 to TRBJ2-5, with 9 bases matching TRBD2. The CDR3 is 16 residues long. From germline, CDR1 is LGHNA and CDR2 YNFKEQ. V dropped 1 base and J dropped 3; count of bases not matched to a gene: 6. CDR3 bases: TGTGCCAGCAGCCAAGCCCCCCAGCGGGGGGAAGAGACCCAGTACTTC. This codes for CASSQAPQRGEETQYF.

This clone has a handful of counts. CDR3 in DNA: TGTGCCAGCAGCCTGTTGACAGTACCCACAGATACGCAGTATTTT. This encodes CASSLLTVPTDTQYF. The chain has TRBV3-1 (or the pseudogene TRBV3-2) and TRBJ2-3; D perhaps matches TRBD1 (5 bases). The CDR3 spans 15 residues. The germline gives CDR1 LGHDT, CDR2 YNNKEL (reference sequence). Trimming took 4 bases from V and 2 from J, leaving 13 bases between them.

This chain joins TRBV3-1 (or the pseudogene TRBV3-2) and TRBJ2-1; 12 positions match TRBD2. The V gene end was trimmed by 5 bases and the J gene end by 8 bases; junction bases not matched to a gene: 7. The CDR3 extends over 15 amino acids. From germline, CDR1 is LGHDT and CDR2 YNNKEL (reference sequence). CDR3 nucleotide sequence: TGTGCCAGCAGCGATCTAGCGGGGGGGTACCATGAGCAGTTCTTC. It encodes CASSDLAGGYHEQFF.

This chain joins TRBV4-1 and TRBJ1-4, with D possibly TRBD1 on 6 matching bases. Between the trimmed V and J ends, which lost 2 bases and 8 bases, there was a span of 15 bases. The CDR3 extends over 15 amino acids. Germline-derived CDR1 and CDR2 are MGHRA and YSYEKL. The CDR3 coding sequence is TGCGCCAGCAGCCAACACCACAGGGTAGCCGAAAAACTGTTTTTT. Residues: CASSQHHRVAEKLFF.

This chain connects TRBV5-1 to TRBJ2-3; possibly TRBD1 for D (5 bases). Germline V gene sequence: CDR1 SGHRS, CDR2 YFSETQ. V gave up 0 bases and J gave up 11 bases, with 7 bases separating them. The CDR3 sequence is 11 residues long. CDR3 sequence reads: CASSLETVQYF. The CDR3 region has the DNA TGCGCCAGCAGCTTGGAGACAGTGCAGTATTTT.

The V call is TRBV6-1, the J call TRBJ1-2, with D possibly matching TRBD1 (6 bases). V lost 2 bases to trimming and J lost 5 bases, with 12 bases between them. There are 14 residues in the CDR3. From germline, CDR1 is MNHNS and CDR2 SASEGT. CDR3 sequence reads: CASSESMQGYGYTF. In DNA form, the CDR3 reads TGTGCCAGCAGTGAATCGATGCAGGGGTATGGCTACACCTTC.

This clone was detected only once. The rearrangement joins TRBV30 to TRBJ2-3, with D tentatively TRBD2 (5 bases). Trimming pared 4 bases from V and 5 bases from J, leaving 19 bases between. CDR1 and CDR2 (germline): GTSNPN, SVGIG (reference sequence). The CDR3 has 15 amino acids. The CDR3 here is CAWTEVGLGGDTQYF. The CDR3 bases are TGTGCCTGGACAGAAGTGGGTCTAGGAGGAGATACGCAGTATTTT.

V is TRBV24-1 and J is TRBJ2-1, with a weak D call TRBD1 (6 bases). V gave up 3 bases and J gave up 1 base, with 12 bases separating them. The CDR3 loop spans 16 amino acids. Per germline, CDR1 KGHDR and CDR2 SFDVKD. The CDR3 DNA is TGTGCCACCAGTGATATCAGAGGGGGATCCTACAATGAGCAGTTCTTC. It codes for CATSDIRGGSYNEQFF.

This clone was detected once. The chain has TRBV19 and TRBJ2-7; D gene uncertain. CDR1 is LNHDA, CDR2 SQIVND, per germline (reference sequence). CDR3 length: 14 residues. Trimming took 2 bases from V and 0 from J, leaving 8 bases between them. The CDR3 protein is CASSIQVSSYEQYF. CDR3 coding DNA: TGTGCCAGTAGTATACAGGTTAGCTCCTACGAGCAGTACTTC.

This clone was counted ten times or more. The rearrangement uses TRBV5-4 and TRBJ2-7; 11 nucleotides line up with TRBD1. The CDR3 runs 15 residues. The J segment lost 5 bases and the V segment lost 0 bases, leaving 4 bases of the junction unmatched. Germline V CDR1 and CDR2: SGHNT, YYREEE (reference sequence). Here the CDR3 reads CASSLDGTGGHEQYF. CDR3 DNA sequence: TGTGCCAGCAGCTTGGATGGGACAGGGGGACACGAGCAGTACTTC.

This sequence joins TRBV29-1 and TRBJ1-2; D is unclear. CDR3 size: 12 residues. Per the germline V gene, CDR1 is SQVTM and CDR2 is ANQGSEA. The germline V and J ends were trimmed by 2 bases and 6 bases, with 10 bases remaining between them. CDR3 nucleotide sequence: TGCAGCGTTGAACCCGGGGAGGATGGCTACACCTTC. It encodes CSVEPGEDGYTF.

CDR3 coding DNA: TGTGCCAGCAGCTTATATGCGGGTCCCCTCTACACCTTC. Residues: CASSLYAGPLYTF. This sequence joins TRBV11-2 and TRBJ1-2; D uncertain. The CDR3 consists of 13 residues. Germline CDR1 is SGHAT and CDR2 is FQNNGV. Trimming took 2 bases from V and 10 from J, leaving 14 bases between them.

The chain recombines TRBV7-8 with TRBJ1-6; D is perhaps TRBD1 (5 bases). V lost 2 bases and J lost 9, with 5 bases in between. Germline V gene lookup returns CDR1 SGHVS and CDR2 FQNEAQ. The CDR3 extends over 12 amino acids. This CDR3 is CASSLQGSPLHF. The CDR3 DNA reads TGTGCCAGCAGCTTACAGGGTTCACCCCTCCACTTT. Drawing the rest from reference TRBV7-8 and TRBJ1-6, the complete variable domain is GAGVSQSPRYKVAKRGQDVALRCDPISGHVSLFWYQQALGQGPEFLTYFQNEAQLDKSGLPSDRFFAERPEGSVSTLKIQRTQQEDSAVYLCASSLQGSPLHFGNGTRLTVT.

This sequence joins TRBV30 and TRBJ2-1; TRBD2 might be the D (5 bases). The V gene lost 1 base and the J gene lost 2 bases, with 18 bases spanning the gap. Germline lookup yields CDR1 GTSNPN and CDR2 SVGIG (reference sequence). This CDR3 region has 17 residues. The CDR3 protein is CAWSDARGLYPYNEQFF. The CDR3 DNA follows: TGTGCCTGGAGTGACGCTCGAGGGCTCTACCCCTACAATGAGCAGTTCTTC.

CDR3 region: CASSEMAGALNEQFF. The CDR3 DNA is TGTGCCAGCAGTGAAATGGCGGGGGCACTCAATGAGCAGTTCTTC. The rearrangement joins TRBV2 to TRBJ2-1, with D possibly TRBD2 on 7 matching bases. The ends were cut back, 2 bases at V and 6 bases at J, with 14 bases in the middle. The CDR3 has 15 amino acids. CDR1 is SNHLY, CDR2 FYNNEI, per germline.

The chain is built from TRBV6-6 and TRBJ1-2, with D possibly matching TRBD1 (5 bases). The V end lost 0 bases, the J end lost 8 bases, and 10 bases lay between the germline ends. The CDR3 is made up of 13 amino acids. Germline assignment: CDR1 MNHNY and CDR2 SVGAGI (reference sequence). This CDR3 is CASSYSGQGGYTF. The CDR3 DNA sequence: TGTGCCAGCAGTTACTCAGGGCAGGGAGGCTACACCTTC.

The V call is TRBV25-1, the J call TRBJ1-2; D is uncertain. Trimming took 2 bases from V and 1 from J, leaving 11 bases between them. This CDR3 spans 15 amino acids. The germline gives CDR1 MGHDK, CDR2 SYGVNS. CDR3 sequence: CASSELQSNNYGYTF. As DNA, the CDR3 is TGTGCCAGCAGTGAACTGCAGTCCAATAACTATGGCTACACCTTC.

This clone appeared a single time. The J gene is TRBJ1-1, the V gene TRBV27; D uncertain. The CDR3 consists of 15 residues. Germline V gene sequence: CDR1 MNHEY, CDR2 SMNVEV (reference sequence). Trimming removed 3 bases at V and 4 bases at J, with 15 bases between. The CDR3 DNA reads TGTGCCAGCAGTTTTGAACCGGACGGGAGCACTGAAGCTTTCTTT. Residues: CASSFEPDGSTEAFF.

The chain recombines TRBV9 with TRBJ2-3; 9 bases are shared with TRBD2. Losses at the gene ends were 3 bases for V and 11 bases for J; bases not matched to a gene: 19. Germline V gene lookup returns CDR1 SGDLS and CDR2 YYNGEE. The CDR3 totals 17 residues. In nucleotides, the CDR3 is TGTGCCAGCAGCGCCCCCGGGGGCCTAGCGGGGAAAATCGGGCAGTATTTT. Protein: CASSAPGGLAGKIGQYF.

The genes are TRBV28 and TRBJ1-1, with D possibly being TRBD1 (6 bases). Germline CDR1 MDHEN, CDR2 SYDVKM. The V gene lost 1 base and the J gene lost 10 bases, with 13 bases spanning the gap. The CDR3 has 13 residues. The CDR3 coding sequence is TGTGCCAGCAGTTTATCACAGGGTAGGTCAGCTTTCTTT. Amino acids: CASSLSQGRSAFF.

V gene TRBV12-3 or TRBV12-4 combines with J gene TRBJ2-3; no firm D call. This CDR3 is built from 12 residues. V was trimmed by 8 bases and J by 0 bases, leaving 6 bases between them. The CDR3 bases are TGTGCCAGCTGCCAGAGCACAGATACGCAGTATTTT. Encoded protein: CASCQSTDTQYF.